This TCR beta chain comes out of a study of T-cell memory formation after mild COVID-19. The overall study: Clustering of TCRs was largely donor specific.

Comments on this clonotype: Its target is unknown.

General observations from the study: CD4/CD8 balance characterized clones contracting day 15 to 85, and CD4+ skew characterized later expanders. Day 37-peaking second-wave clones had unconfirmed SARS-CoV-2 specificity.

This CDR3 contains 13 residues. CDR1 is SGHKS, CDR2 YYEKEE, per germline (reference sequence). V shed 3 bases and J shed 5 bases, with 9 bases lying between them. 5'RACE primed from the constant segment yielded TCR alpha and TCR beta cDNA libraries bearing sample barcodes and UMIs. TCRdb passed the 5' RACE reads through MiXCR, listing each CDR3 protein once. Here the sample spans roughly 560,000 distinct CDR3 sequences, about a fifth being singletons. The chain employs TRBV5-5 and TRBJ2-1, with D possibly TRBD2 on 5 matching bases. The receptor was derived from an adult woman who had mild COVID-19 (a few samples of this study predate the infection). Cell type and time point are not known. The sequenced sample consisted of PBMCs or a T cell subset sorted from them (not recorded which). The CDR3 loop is CASSYPGNNEQFF. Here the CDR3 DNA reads TGTGCCAGCAGCTATCCGGGGAACAATGAGCAGTTCTTC.